Below are 6 T cell receptor beta chains sequenced from a single sample in a study of T cells in Graves' hyperthyroidism and ophthalmopathy. TCR beta CDR3 region amplification was performed from RNA transcripts. First-round RT-PCR targeting the TCR CDR3 was performed with the HTBI primer set. MiXCR, run by TCRdb on the multiplex PCR reads, gives a single entry per CDR3 protein. The sample contains hundreds of thousands of distinct CDR3 sequences, approximately 15% of which appear only once. The source material was blood. These receptors all stem from a woman younger than 30 with Graves' hyperthyroidism.

This clonotype has only a few counts. A much bigger clone sits one base away, suggesting this may be a read error. J is TRBJ2-5 and V is TRBV12-3 or TRBV12-4; D tentatively reads TRBD1 or TRBD2 (6 bases each). The CDR3 extends over 13 amino acids. V was trimmed by 11 bases and J by 4 bases, leaving 17 bases between them. CDR3 sequence reads: CARGLGGSETQYF. CDR3 in DNA: TGTGCCCGCGGACTCGGGGGCTCAGAGACCCAGTACTTC.

Ten or more counts support this clonotype. This CDR3 reads CATSSKARSYEQYF. The DNA of the CDR3 is TGTGCCACCAGCAGCAAGGCACGCTCCTACGAGCAGTACTTC. The chain uses TRBV15 and TRBJ2-7; the D is unclear. The CDR3 runs 14 residues. The germline gives CDR1 LNHNV, CDR2 YYDKDF (reference sequence). V dropped 3 bases and J dropped 0 bases, with 9 bases sitting between them.

In this sample, this clonotype turned up a few times. The germline gene is not matched at one end of the junction; a read error may be the cause. The chain has TRBV5-1 and TRBJ1-5; D not certain. Germline V gives CDR1 SGHRS, CDR2 YFSETQ. The CDR3 is 13 residues long. The CDR3 nucleotides read TGCGCCAGCAGCACGGGTCCTGATCAGCCCCCGCATTTT. Its translation is CASSTGPDQPPHF.

The rearrangement links TRBV6-1 to TRBJ2-3; a possible D gene is TRBD2 (6 bases). V was cut by 8 bases and J by 1 base, with 13 bases left in between. The CDR3 is made up of 14 amino acids. Germline V gene sequence: CDR1 MNHNS, CDR2 SASEGT. The CDR3 coding sequence is TGTGCCAGCCAGACTAGTTCAGGCACAGATACGCAGTATTTT. Translating it yields CASQTSSGTDTQYF.

As concerns this clonotype: Just one base apart from a much larger clone, this may be a read error. V gene TRBV6-2 or TRBV6-3 combines with J gene TRBJ2-1; D is ambiguous. The V and J ends lost 8 bases and 7 bases respectively, with 15 bases between them. Germline CDR1 and CDR2: MNHEY and SVGEGT. The CDR3 sequence is 13 residues long. The DNA for the CDR3 is TGTGCCAGCGGTGCATTTCTTGGGAATGAGCAGTTCTTC. The encoded protein is CASGAFLGNEQFF.

This clonotype was recorded at least ten times. The chain carries TRBV18 and TRBJ2-7; TRBD1 might be the D (6 bases). The CDR3 is 12 residues long. Germline lookup yields CDR1 KGHSH and CDR2 LQKENI. The V end was cut by 5 bases, the J end by 4 bases, with 9 bases between. The DNA of the CDR3 is TGTGCCAGCTCATTTGACAGGTACGAGCAGTACTTC. Amino acid sequence: CASSFDRYEQYF.